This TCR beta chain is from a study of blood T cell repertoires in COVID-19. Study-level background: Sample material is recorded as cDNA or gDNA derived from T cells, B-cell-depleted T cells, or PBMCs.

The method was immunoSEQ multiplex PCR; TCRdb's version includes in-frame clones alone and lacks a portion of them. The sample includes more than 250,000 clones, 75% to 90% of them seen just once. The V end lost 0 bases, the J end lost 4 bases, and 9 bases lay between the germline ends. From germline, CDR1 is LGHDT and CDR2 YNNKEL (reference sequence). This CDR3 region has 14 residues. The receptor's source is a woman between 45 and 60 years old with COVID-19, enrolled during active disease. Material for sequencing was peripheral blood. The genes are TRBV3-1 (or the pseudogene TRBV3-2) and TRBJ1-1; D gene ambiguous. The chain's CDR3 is CASSQDRRATEAFF. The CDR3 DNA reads TGTGCCAGCAGCCAAGATAGGAGGGCCACTGAAGCTTTCTTT.